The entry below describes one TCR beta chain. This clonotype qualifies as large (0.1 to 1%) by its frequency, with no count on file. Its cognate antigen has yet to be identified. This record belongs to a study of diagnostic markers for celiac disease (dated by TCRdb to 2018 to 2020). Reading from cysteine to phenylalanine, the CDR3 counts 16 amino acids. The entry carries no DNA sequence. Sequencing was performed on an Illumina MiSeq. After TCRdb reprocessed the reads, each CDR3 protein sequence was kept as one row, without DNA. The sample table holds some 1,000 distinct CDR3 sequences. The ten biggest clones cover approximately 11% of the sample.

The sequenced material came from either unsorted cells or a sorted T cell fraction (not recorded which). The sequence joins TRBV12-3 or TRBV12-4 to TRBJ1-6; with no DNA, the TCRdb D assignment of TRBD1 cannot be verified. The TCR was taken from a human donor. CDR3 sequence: CASSLGLGTWESPLHF.